A selection of T cell receptor beta chains follows, all from one sample in a study of T-cell reconstitution after alpha-beta-depleted transplantation in children. TCRdb reprocessed the PCR reads via MiXCR and lists one record per CDR3 protein. The sample lists under 100,000 distinct CDR3 sequences; 15% to 19% were seen once. The material sequenced was PBMCs, mostly from graft donor cells, taken 180 days after TCRalphabeta/CD19-depleted stem cell transplant. These receptors came from a male patient between 2 and 9 years old who had a stem cell transplant for acute lymphoblastic leukemia, so the T cells may come from the graft donor. Both conserved end residues are part of each CDR3. The D gene is left open where the match is weak. The size entry is marked missing in some rows and otherwise reads once, few, many or a size class.

J gene,V gene,clone size,D gene,CDR3 length,CDR3 protein,CDR3 DNA
TRBJ1-6,TRBV6-5,once,-,16,CASSYQDTQGDSPLHF,TGTGCCAGCAGTTACCAGGACACCCAGGGAGATTCACCCCTCCACTTT
TRBJ2-5,TRBV5-1,few,TRBD2,13,CASMGTSVETQYF,TGCGCCAGCATGGGGACTAGCGTCGAGACCCAGTACTTC
TRBJ2-2,TRBV5-1,-,-,14,CASSLSRYTGELFF,TGCGCCAGCAGCTTGTCGCGATACACCGGGGAGCTGTTTTTT
TRBJ1-2,TRBV20-1,-,-,13,CSAIGPSLYGYTF,TGCAGTGCCATCGGTCCGTCCCTCTATGGCTACACCTTC
TRBJ1-1,TRBV7-8,few,-,12,CASSFLPGTAFF,TGTGCCAGCAGCTTCCTACCTGGTACCGCTTTCTTT
TRBJ2-7,TRBV4-2,few,TRBD1,15,CASSQKGQGGDEQYF,TGTGCCAGCAGCCAAAAGGGACAGGGAGGAGACGAGCAGTACTTC
TRBJ2-7,TRBV6-2/TRBV6-3,once,TRBD1,14,CASSFGTVAYEQYF,TGTGCCAGCAGTTTCGGGACAGTTGCCTACGAGCAGTACTTC
TRBJ2-6,TRBV5-1,few,-,15,CASSFTGTGANVLTF,TGCGCCAGCAGCTTCACAGGAACTGGGGCCAACGTCCTGACTTTC
TRBJ1-1,TRBV5-6,few,TRBD1,15,CASSLDRDRRTEAFF,TGTGCCAGCAGCTTGGATCGGGACAGGCGGACTGAAGCTTTCTTT
TRBJ2-1,TRBV18,-,-,13,CASSPLSGNEQFF,TGTGCCAGCTCACCACTTTCGGGCAATGAGCAGTTCTTC
TRBJ2-3,TRBV7-8,-,TRBD1,18,CASSLEWGQGAPGDTQYF,TGTGCCAGCAGCTTAGAGTGGGGACAGGGGGCCCCAGGGGATACGCAGTATTTT
TRBJ2-1,TRBV20-1,-,-,11,CSASGGNEQFF,TGCAGTGCTAGCGGCGGAAATGAGCAGTTCTTC
TRBJ2-7,TRBV12-3/TRBV12-4,few,-,17,CASSLIVPRGPPYEQYF,TGTGCCAGCAGTTTAATAGTGCCCCGGGGGCCCCCCTACGAGCAGTACTTC
TRBJ2-5,TRBV11-2,-,-,12,CASSSGASAQYF,TGTGCCAGCAGCTCCGGCGCTTCGGCCCAGTACTTC
TRBJ1-6,TRBV10-3,many,TRBD1,16,CAISLTGAGDNSPLHF,TGTGCCATCAGCCTGACAGGGGCCGGGGATAATTCACCCCTCCACTTT
TRBJ2-3,TRBV15,-,-,16,CATSRPWGPPTDTQYF,TGTGCCACCAGCAGACCCTGGGGACCCCCCACAGATACGCAGTATTTT
TRBJ2-7,TRBV28,few,-,15,CASSIKFRSSYEQYF,TGTGCCAGCAGCATTAAGTTCCGGTCGTCCTACGAGCAGTACTTC
TRBJ2-1,TRBV9,few,-,18,CASSVDRGSSNSYNEQFF,TGTGCCAGCAGCGTCGACCGGGGGAGCTCTAACTCATACAATGAGCAGTTCTTC
TRBJ2-5,TRBV7-2,-,-,14,CASSPSTRPETQYF,TGTGCCAGCAGCCCGTCGACGCGTCCAGAGACCCAGTACTTC
TRBJ1-3,TRBV20-1,few,-,14,CSATGTSSGNTIYF,TGCAGTGCTACGGGGACGAGCTCTGGAAACACCATATATTTT
TRBJ2-1,TRBV12-3/TRBV12-4,-,TRBD2,19,CASSLNPGASGGAGNEQFF,TGTGCCAGCAGTTTAAACCCGGGGGCCAGCGGGGGGGCCGGTAATGAGCAGTTCTTC
TRBJ1-1,TRBV5-6,few,-,16,CASSFWDRGWGTEAFF,TGTGCCAGCAGCTTTTGGGACCGCGGCTGGGGCACTGAAGCTTTCTTT
TRBJ1-5,TRBV6-2/TRBV6-3,many,-,14,CASSYWDSNQPQHF,TGTGCCAGCAGTTACTGGGACAGCAATCAGCCCCAGCATTTT
TRBJ2-7,TRBV28,-,-,14,CASSYPTLAYEQYF,TGTGCCAGCAGTTATCCGACCTTAGCCTACGAGCAGTACTTC
TRBJ2-3,TRBV11-2,few,TRBD1,19,CASSDRDRTRRVITDTQYF,TGTGCCAGCAGCGACAGGGACAGGACAAGGAGGGTAATCACAGATACGCAGTATTTT
TRBJ2-1,TRBV29-1,many,TRBD1,11,CSGDRDNEQFF,TGCAGCGGGGACAGGGACAATGAGCAGTTCTTC
TRBJ1-2,TRBV19,many,-,14,CASSIDHRTYGYTF,TGTGCCAGTAGTATAGATCACAGGACCTATGGCTACACCTTC
TRBJ2-7,TRBV6-1,-,-,12,CASDDDMYEQYF,TGTGCCAGTGACGACGATATGTACGAGCAGTACTTC
TRBJ2-3,TRBV7-2,medium-sized,-,12,CASSPFSDTQYF,TGTGCCAGCAGCCCGTTCTCAGATACGCAGTATTTT
TRBJ1-2,TRBV2,-,TRBD1,15,CASTPLAGGDGGYTF,TGTGCCAGCACTCCCCTGGCAGGGGGAGACGGTGGCTACACCTTC
TRBJ1-1,TRBV7-2,few,-,14,CASSFAGGVTEAFF,TGTGCCAGCAGCTTCGCCGGAGGGGTGACTGAAGCTTTCTTT
TRBJ1-5,TRBV11-2,once,-,16,CASSLDTRGSGQPQHF,TGTGCCAGCAGCTTAGATACGAGGGGCTCGGGTCAGCCCCAGCATTTT
TRBJ2-5,TRBV10-3,many,-,13,CAIWADGWETQYF,TGTGCCATTTGGGCAGACGGTTGGGAGACCCAGTACTTC
TRBJ2-7,TRBV5-1,few,-,13,CASSPDRAYEQYF,TGCGCCAGCAGCCCAGACAGAGCCTACGAGCAGTACTTC
TRBJ1-5,TRBV20-1,-,-,16,CSARAHTALSNQPQHF,TGCAGTGCTAGAGCCCACACCGCCCTCAGCAATCAGCCCCAGCATTTT
TRBJ1-4,TRBV15,-,-,15,CATFEGGGTNEKLFF,TGTGCCACCTTCGAGGGTGGGGGAACTAATGAAAAACTGTTTTTT
TRBJ2-2,TRBV7-2,-,-,16,CASTSGIGVNTGELFF,TGTGCCAGCACCTCGGGTATAGGGGTGAACACCGGGGAGCTGTTTTTT
TRBJ2-7,TRBV30,-,TRBD2,12,CAWRTSGNEQYF,TGTGCCTGGAGGACTAGCGGGAACGAGCAGTACTTC
TRBJ2-1,TRBV2,once,TRBD1,18,CTSSPSPSTGPNYNEQFF,TGTACCAGCAGTCCATCCCCCTCGACAGGGCCCAACTACAATGAGCAGTTCTTC
TRBJ2-1,TRBV7-6,few,-,12,CASSQRRSEQFF,TGTGCCAGCAGCCAGCGACGTAGTGAGCAGTTCTTC
TRBJ2-2,TRBV3-1,-,-,11,CASSHTGELFF,TGTGCCAGCAGCCACACCGGGGAGCTGTTTTTT
TRBJ1-2,TRBV12-3/TRBV12-4,many,TRBD1,16,CASSQFGQGLNYGYTF,TGTGCCAGCAGTCAATTCGGACAGGGCCTAAACTATGGCTACACCTTC
TRBJ1-1,TRBV7-9,few,-,12,CASLMIQEEAFF,TGTGCCAGCCTAATGATCCAGGAGGAAGCTTTCTTT
TRBJ2-1,TRBV5-1,-,-,13,CASTGPPNNEQFF,TGCGCCAGTACAGGACCTCCAAACAATGAGCAGTTCTTC
TRBJ2-4,TRBV5-5,many,-,15,CASSYYPEGQNIQYF,TGTGCCAGCAGCTACTACCCTGAAGGGCAAAACATTCAGTACTTC
TRBJ2-5,TRBV7-8,few,-,16,CASSSLSVGGLKTQYF,TGTGCCAGCAGCTCCCTGTCAGTTGGGGGTTTGAAGACCCAGTACTTC
TRBJ2-1,TRBV20-1,few,-,12,CSARFMGNEQFF,TGCAGTGCTAGATTTATGGGAAATGAGCAGTTCTTC
TRBJ2-5,TRBV20-1,few,-,15,CRVLGASEYQETQYF,TGCAGGGTGCTAGGTGCTAGCGAGTACCAAGAGACCCAGTACTTC
TRBJ2-7,TRBV5-1,many,TRBD1,15,CASSLERTGLYEQYF,TGCGCCAGCAGCTTGGAGCGGACAGGTCTCTACGAGCAGTACTTC
TRBJ1-3,TRBV7-8,medium-sized,-,15,CASSTVPGQGNTIYF,TGTGCCAGCAGCACCGTACCCGGGCAAGGAAACACCATATATTTT
TRBJ2-3,TRBV25-1,few,-,14,CASSERSRADTQYF,TGTGCCAGCAGTGAGCGGTCTAGGGCAGATACGCAGTATTTT
TRBJ2-7,TRBV11-2,-,TRBD2,15,CASSLSGGALGEQYF,TGTGCCAGCAGCTTGAGCGGGGGGGCCCTCGGCGAGCAGTACTTC
TRBJ1-1,TRBV12-3/TRBV12-4,-,-,13,CASSFGKFTEAFF,TGTGCCAGCAGTTTCGGGAAGTTCACTGAAGCTTTCTTT
TRBJ2-7,TRBV5-1,-,TRBD1,15,CASSFPDRGIYEQYF,TGCGCCAGCAGCTTCCCAGACAGGGGGATCTACGAGCAGTACTTC
TRBJ2-5,TRBV29-1,few,-,12,CSPLTPGETQYF,TGCAGCCCATTAACCCCCGGAGAGACCCAGTACTTC
TRBJ2-1,TRBV7-2,once,-,15,CARSLPVGGYNEQFF,TGTGCCAGAAGCCTCCCCGTGGGGGGCTACAATGAGCAGTTCTTC
TRBJ1-1,TRBV28,many,-,11,CASNNPGRAFF,TGTGCCAGCAACAATCCCGGTCGAGCTTTCTTT
TRBJ2-1,TRBV12-3/TRBV12-4,few,TRBD1,15,CASTPGTGLIHEQFF,TGTGCCAGCACTCCCGGGACAGGGTTGATCCATGAGCAGTTCTTC
TRBJ1-3,TRBV6-5,few,-,17,CASSYVGSHWAGNTIYF,TGTGCCAGCAGTTACGTAGGCAGCCATTGGGCTGGAAACACCATATATTTT